Shown below are 20 T cell receptor beta chains from a single sample sequenced in a study of lymphopenia after photon versus proton radiotherapy. The assay was immunoSEQ multiplex PCR, and TCRdb's table has in-frame clones only and misses some. Of almost 25,000 clones listed, 82% are singletons. The sequencing used peripheral blood, collected from a patient treated with proton-based radiotherapy. The origin of the receptors is a woman aged 70-85 years with pancreatic cancer.

The chain combines TRBV2 with TRBJ2-7; 7 bases fit TRBD1. The V gene end was trimmed by 3 bases and the J gene end by 0 bases; junction bases not matched to a gene: 8. The germline CDR1 and CDR2 sequences are SNHLY and FYNNEI. This CDR3 region has 16 residues. The CDR3 region is CASSEVQGRYSYEQYF. The CDR3 DNA is TGTGCCAGCAGTGAGGTACAGGGGCGCTACTCCTACGAGCAGTACTTC.

The CDR3 DNA reads as TGCGCCAGCAGCCAAGATTCGAGCGGGAGGGCCTCCGGGGAGCAGTACTTC. Protein sequence: CASSQDSSGRASGEQYF. The J gene is TRBJ2-7, the V gene TRBV4-3; 10 positions match TRBD2. The germline V gene encodes CDR1 LGHNA and CDR2 YSLEER. The CDR3 has 17 amino acids. The ends lost 0 bases at V and 7 bases at J; junction bases unmatched: 12.

This chain links TRBV7-9 with TRBJ2-3; 12 bases map to TRBD2. There are 15 residues in the CDR3. Trimming took 5 bases from V and 7 from J; bases not matched to a gene: 7. The germline CDR1 and CDR2 sequences are SEHNR and FQNEAQ (reference sequence). The CDR3 DNA reads as TGTGCCAGCAGCCGACTAGCGGGAGATGAGAATACGCAGTATTTT. This gives the protein CASSRLAGDENTQYF.

The count of this clone is one. The chain uses TRBV19 and TRBJ1-1, with TRBD1 identical over 8 bases. With 3 bases clipped from V and 0 bases from J, the junction kept 12 bases outside the gene matches. Germline V CDR1 and CDR2: LNHDA, SQIVND (reference sequence). This CDR3 has 18 amino acids. The CDR3 DNA sequence: TGTGCCAGTAGTATGGGTCCCTCCAGGGGGCTAGTGAACACTGAAGCTTTCTTT. Translated, it gives CASSMGPSRGLVNTEAFF.

The rearrangement joins TRBV18 to TRBJ1-4, with D uncertain. Per germline, CDR1 KGHSH and CDR2 LQKENI. The CDR3 sequence is 15 residues long. V was clipped by 1 base and J by 7 bases, with 13 bases between them. CDR3 coding DNA: TGTGCCAGCTCACCACGAGAGCAGACCGGTGAAAAACTGTTTTTT. It yields the protein CASSPREQTGEKLFF.

This chain links TRBV20-1 with TRBJ2-4; 8 bases agree with TRBD1. Germline-derived CDR1 and CDR2 are DFQATT and SNEGSKA (reference sequence). The CDR3 spans 11 residues. After removal of 8 bases from V and 8 bases from J, the junction contained 5 bases not matched to a gene. CDR3 region: CSSNRGDIQYF. The CDR3 DNA reads as TGCAGTTCGAACAGGGGGGACATTCAGTACTTC.

The rearrangement links TRBV7-9 to TRBJ2-1; TRBD2 matches 9 bases. Germline lookup yields CDR1 SEHNR and CDR2 FQNEAQ (reference sequence). The CDR3 contains 18 residues. The V segment lost 0 bases and the J segment 8 bases; nucleotides outside the gene matches: 14. The CDR3 DNA reads as TGTGCCAGCAGCTTAGCCACTGGTGGTCTAGCGGGACAGCATGAGCAGTTCTTC. It is translated as CASSLATGGLAGQHEQFF.

The chain has TRBV6-1 and TRBJ2-5; 7 bases fit TRBD2. Unmatched junction bases numbered 14, after V lost 7 bases and J lost 6 bases. Per the germline V gene, CDR1 is MNHNS and CDR2 is SASEGT. There are 15 residues in the CDR3. CDR3 loop: CASIPRGNGGKTQYF. DNA of the CDR3: TGTGCCAGCATCCCCCGTGGGAACGGGGGGAAGACCCAGTACTTC.

This clone was seen more than once but under ten times. The chain carries TRBV27 and TRBJ2-7; 9 positions match TRBD2. Germline loops: CDR1 MNHEY, CDR2 SMNVEV (reference sequence). The V segment lost 3 bases and the J segment 2 bases; nucleotides outside the gene matches: 8. This CDR3 is built from 16 residues. CDR3 sequence reads: CASSFRGSGSPYEQYF. CDR3 sequence (DNA): TGTGCCAGCAGTTTCCGTGGTAGCGGGAGCCCCTACGAGCAGTACTTC.

The chain links TRBV6-4 to TRBJ2-7; the match to TRBD1 covers 9 bases. V was pared by 4 bases and J by 3 bases, with 7 bases of the junction left unmatched. The CDR3 loop spans 15 amino acids. The germline gives CDR1 MRHNA, CDR2 SNTAGT. The CDR3 DNA is TGTGCCAGCAGTGCGCAACAGGGGGCGGGCTACGAGCAGTACTTC. It yields the protein CASSAQQGAGYEQYF.

This clone was recorded a few times. The rearrangement uses TRBV15 and TRBJ1-4, with 7 bases matching TRBD1. The CDR3 totals 15 residues. From germline, CDR1 is LNHNV and CDR2 YYDKDF (reference sequence). Trimming removed 5 bases from V and 0 bases from J; junction bases left unmatched: 3. CDR3 region: CATSGTGATNEKLFF. The CDR3 bases are TGTGCCACCAGCGGTACAGGGGCAACTAATGAAAAACTGTTTTTT.

The CDR3 sequence: CASSLGGASSYNEQFF. The CDR3 nucleotides read TGTGCCAGCAGCTTAGGAGGGGCCAGCTCCTACAATGAGCAGTTCTTC. V gene TRBV7-2 combines with J gene TRBJ2-1; perhaps D is TRBD1 or TRBD2 (5 bases each). This CDR3 is 16 amino acids long. Trimming stripped 1 base from V and 0 bases from J, with 10 bases between. Germline CDR1 and CDR2: SGHTA and FQGNSA.

The rearrangement joins TRBV10-3 to TRBJ1-4; tentatively, D is TRBD1 (6 bases). V was pared by 6 bases and J by 7 bases, with 18 bases between. Germline V CDR1 and CDR2: ENHRY, SYGVKD. The CDR3 totals 15 residues. This CDR3 is CAISQTQGVGEKLFF. The CDR3 region has the DNA TGTGCCATCAGCCAGACACAGGGTGTCGGTGAAAAACTGTTTTTT.

This clone occurred a few times. The V and J genes are TRBV5-1 and TRBJ1-2, with TRBD1 as a possible D gene (5 bases). The CDR3 loop spans 13 amino acids. CDR1 is SGHRS and CDR2 is YFSETQ in the germline V gene. Trimming cost V 4 bases and J 7 bases, with 14 bases left between them. CDR3 bases: TGCGCCAGCAGCCTGACCGGGACTGCTGGCTACACCTTC. Its translation: CASSLTGTAGYTF.

The J gene is TRBJ2-5, the V gene TRBV10-2; D is uncertain. V was shortened by 2 bases and J by 5 bases, with 6 bases between the two germline ends. The germline CDR1 and CDR2 sequences are WSHSY and SAAADI. The CDR3 is 12 amino acids. CDR3 coding DNA: TGCGCCAGCAGTGAGGATGCTGAGACCCAGTACTTC. Translation gives CASSEDAETQYF.

This clone has only one observation. The chain combines TRBV11-2 with TRBJ2-5; D not certain. Between the trimmed V and J ends, which lost 4 bases and 11 bases, there was a span of 8 bases. The CDR3 totals 10 residues. The germline gives CDR1 SGHAT, CDR2 FQNNGV. In nucleotides, the CDR3 is TGTGCCAGCAGCTCCCTCCGACAGTACTTC. The encoded protein is CASSSLRQYF.

CDR3 loop: CASSLYGSGSSYEQYF. CDR3 sequence (DNA): TGTGCCAGCAGTTTATACGGTAGCGGGAGCTCCTACGAGCAGTACTTC. The V and J genes are TRBV28 and TRBJ2-7; 9 positions agree with TRBD2. V was clipped by 1 base and J by 0 bases; unmatched bases: 4. Per the germline V gene, CDR1 is MDHEN and CDR2 is SYDVKM. The CDR3 has 16 amino acids.

This clone was counted a single time. The chain uses TRBV2 and TRBJ2-7; D is uncertain. Germline-derived CDR1 and CDR2 are SNHLY and FYNNEI. The length of the CDR3 is 13 residues. The V end was cut by 10 bases, the J end by 0 bases, with 13 bases between. The CDR3 nucleotides read TGTGCCACCCTACCCGAGCGCTCCTACGAGCAGTACTTC. Amino acid sequence: CATLPERSYEQYF.

The CDR3 nucleotides are TGTGCCAGCATGGGGAGCGGGAGATTCTACGAGCAGTACTTC. Protein: CASMGSGRFYEQYF. The chain carries TRBV9 and TRBJ2-7, with TRBD2 identical over 8 bases. Germline V gene lookup returns CDR1 SGDLS and CDR2 YYNGEE. This CDR3 is 14 amino acids long. The V segment lost 6 bases and the J segment 3 bases; nucleotides outside the gene matches: 8. The whole variable domain, filled in from reference TRBV9 and TRBJ2-7, reads DSGVTQTPKHLITATGQRVTLRCSPRSGDLSVYWYQQSLDQGLQFLIQYYNGEERAKGNILERFSAQQFPDLHSELNLSSLELGDSALYFCASMGSGRFYEQYFGPGTRLTVT.

V usage is TRBV25-1 and J usage is TRBJ2-3; tentatively, D is TRBD2 (6 bases). This CDR3 is 12 amino acids long. The ends were cut back, 8 bases at V and 4 bases at J, with 10 bases in the middle. CDR1 is MGHDK, CDR2 SYGVNS, per germline. CDR3 in DNA: TGTGCCAGCCGGTCGGGAGCAGATACGCAGTATTTT. Translated, it gives CASRSGADTQYF.